Below, 2 T cell receptor beta chains from the same sample are listed, as sequenced in a study of metastatic and nonmetastatic thyroid tumors. Every patient was untreated before thyroid surgery. TCRdb re-called the PCR reads with MiXCR. The sample records under 45,000 clones, about a sixth being singletons. Sequencing was performed on tumor tissue. These receptors all stem from a female donor with papillary thyroid cancer or a benign thyroid nodule (not recorded which). Some clones in this sample may be carry-over from other donors' samples.

This clone was counted many times. The V call is TRBV6-1, the J call TRBJ2-1, with D uncertain. V shed 5 bases and J shed 9 bases, with 8 bases lying between them. From germline, CDR1 is MNHNS and CDR2 SASEGT. The CDR3 sequence is 11 residues long. CDR3 sequence: CASSHSTEQFF. Written as DNA, the CDR3 is TGTGCCAGCAGTCACAGTACTGAGCAGTTCTTC.

This clone was seen at least ten times. This chain joins TRBV20-1 and TRBJ2-7; TRBD1 might be the D (6 bases). The ends were cut back, 0 bases at V and 7 bases at J, with 13 bases in the middle. Per the germline V gene, CDR1 is DFQATT and CDR2 is SNEGSKA (reference sequence). The CDR3 totals 13 residues. CDR3 protein: CSARDQQGNEQYF. CDR3 DNA sequence: TGCAGTGCTAGAGATCAACAGGGTAATGAGCAGTACTTC.